The 12 T cell receptor beta chains below come from one sample, sequenced in a study of glioma-infiltrating T cells (dated by TCRdb to 2016 to 2017). Data came from an Illumina MiSeq. TCR alpha and beta CDR3 regions were amplified with the iRepertoire nested amplicon-rescue multiplex PCR (arm-PCR) platform from RNA. Using fastp trimming at Q25 and MiXCR clonotype assembly, TCRdb reanalyzed the public sequencing data and kept in-frame beta chains. Rows matching on CDR3 protein sequence are summarized as one entry with the most common DNA and genes. A total of 150,000 to 200,000 distinct CDR3 sequences appear in this sample, under 55% of them only once. The ten most abundant clones make up under 6.5% of the sample. Sequencing was done on a sample of glioma tissue, nonneoplastic brain tissue, or PBMCs (not recorded which). These receptors all come from a human donor with low-grade glioma or glioblastoma, undergoing nonglioma brain surgery, or in good health (not recorded which).

The chain joins TRBV2 to TRBJ2-5, with D possibly TRBD1 on 6 matching bases. The CDR3 runs to 13 residues. Trimming took 3 bases from V and 7 from J, leaving 12 bases between them. Germline CDR1 reads SNHLY; CDR2 reads FYNNEI. The CDR3 DNA sequence: TGTGCCAGCAGTGAGATCAAACAGGGGACCCAGTACTTC. Amino acid sequence: CASSEIKQGTQYF.

This chain connects TRBV18 to TRBJ2-4; D possibly uses TRBD1 or TRBD2 (5 bases each). Germline lookup yields CDR1 KGHSH and CDR2 LQKENI. V lost 2 bases, J lost 9 bases, and 11 bases lay in between. The CDR3 loop spans 13 amino acids. CDR3 sequence (DNA): TGTGCCAGCTCACCATCCCCGGGGACCATTCAGTACTTC. Translated, it gives CASSPSPGTIQYF.

This clonotype was observed at least ten times. The chain employs TRBV28 and TRBJ1-1; weak D call: TRBD1 (6 bases). The CDR3 is made up of 15 amino acids. Germline V gives CDR1 MDHEN, CDR2 SYDVKM. The germline V and J ends were trimmed by 4 bases and 5 bases, with 17 bases remaining between them. CDR3 sequence: CASSSPQGWATEAFF. In DNA form, the CDR3 reads TGTGCCAGCAGTTCACCACAGGGTTGGGCGACTGAAGCTTTCTTT.

The chain couples TRBV29-1 to TRBJ1-4; TRBD1 agrees at 8 bases. The CDR3 loop spans 13 amino acids. CDR1 SQVTM and CDR2 ANQGSEA come from the germline V gene. Losses at the gene ends were 4 bases for V and 5 bases for J; bases not matched to a gene: 3. The CDR3 nucleotides are TGCAGCGTTGGTTGGACAGGGAATGAAAAACTGTTTTTT. Translating gives CSVGWTGNEKLFF. The full variable domain, its missing parts supplied by reference TRBV29-1 and TRBJ1-4, is SAVISQKPSRDICQRGTSLTIQCQVDSQVTMMFWYRQQPGQSLTLIATANQGSEATYESGFVIDKFPISRPNLTFSTLTVSNMSPEDSSIYLCSVGWTGNEKLFFGSGTQLSVL.

The gene calls are TRBV7-2 and TRBJ2-3; D unresolved. The J call could be wrong; TRBJ1-5 is a better fit for the DNA end. The CDR3 runs to 16 residues. In germline, CDR1 is SGHTA, CDR2 FQGNSA. The CDR3 reads CASSLASVGMADTQHF. The CDR3 DNA is TGTGCCAGCAGCTTAGCAAGTGTTGGCATGGCAGATACGCAGCATTTT.

This chain connects TRBV6-2 or TRBV6-3 to TRBJ1-5; D is perhaps TRBD1 (5 bases). Germline values: CDR1 MNHEY, CDR2 SVGEGT. V dropped 5 bases and J dropped 8 bases, with 16 bases sitting between them. This CDR3 has 14 amino acids. CDR3 DNA sequence: TGTGCCAGCAGTGAGCTAGGGAGGGGCGAGCCCCAGCATTTT. It specifies CASSELGRGEPQHF.

For this clonotype: This could be a read error, since a much larger clone is one nucleotide away. V gene TRBV7-2 combines with J gene TRBJ1-2; 7 positions agree with TRBD1. This CDR3 comprises 15 residues. With 4 bases clipped from V and 7 bases from J, the junction kept 12 bases outside the gene matches. Germline CDR1 reads SGHTA; CDR2 reads FQGNSA. The CDR3 loop is CASSSLRTGSTGYTF. The DNA for the CDR3 is TGTGCCAGCAGCTCACTTAGGACAGGTAGTACTGGCTACACCTTC.

In this sample, this clonotype turned up many times. The chain joins TRBV28 to TRBJ1-1; TRBD1 might be the D (5 bases). V was trimmed by 7 bases and J by 7 bases, leaving 22 bases between them. The germline CDR1 and CDR2 sequences are MDHEN and SYDVKM. The CDR3 length is 15 residues. CDR3 sequence: CASIGGFRVPLEAFF. As DNA, the CDR3 is TGTGCCAGCATTGGGGGATTTAGAGTGCCCCTTGAAGCTTTCTTT. Variable domain in full (rest from reference TRBV28 and TRBJ1-1): DVKVTQSSRYLVKRTGEKVFLECVQDMDHENMFWYRQDPGLGLRLIYFSYDVKMKEKGDIPEGYSVSREKKERFSLILESASTNQTSMYLCASIGGFRVPLEAFFGQGTRLTVV.

Of note for this clonotype: One junction end does not reproduce the germline sequence, and a read error may be involved. The chain couples TRBV28 to TRBJ2-1; D ambiguous. Germline values: CDR1 MDHEN, CDR2 SYDVKM. The CDR3 extends over 11 amino acids. CDR3 DNA: TGTGCCAGCATCTCTCATTCGGAGCAGCTCTTC. It is translated as CASISHSEQLF. The variable domain in full, completed from reference TRBV28 and TRBJ2-1, reads DVKVTQSSRYLVKRTGEKVFLECVQDMDHENMFWYRQDPGLGLRLIYFSYDVKMKEKGDIPEGYSVSREKKERFSLILESASTNQTSMYLCASISHSEQLFGPGTRLTVL.

This clonotype was counted many times. The rearrangement uses TRBV4-1 and TRBJ2-7; D tentatively reads TRBD1 or TRBD2 (5 bases each). Germline lookup yields CDR1 MGHRA and CDR2 YSYEKL. V shed 0 bases and J shed 2 bases, with 11 bases lying between them. The CDR3 spans 15 residues. CDR3 sequence reads: CASSQERGVTYEQYF. The CDR3 coding sequence is TGCGCCAGCAGCCAAGAAAGGGGAGTTACCTACGAGCAGTACTTC.

This clonotype was recorded at least ten times. CDR3 sequence: CASSYSGDIQYF. The CDR3 DNA reads as TGTGCCAGCAGTTACTCGGGGGACATTCAGTACTTC. This sequence joins TRBV6-6 and TRBJ2-4; D may be TRBD1 or TRBD2 (5 bases each). Trimming stripped 0 bases from V and 8 bases from J, with 5 bases between. The CDR3 extends over 12 amino acids. Germline assignment: CDR1 MNHNY and CDR2 SVGAGI (reference sequence).

This clonotype was recorded at least ten times. This chain connects TRBV28 to TRBJ1-5, with TRBD1 as a possible D gene (6 bases). This CDR3 spans 14 amino acids. Germline values: CDR1 MDHEN, CDR2 SYDVKM. V was shortened by 6 bases and J by 7 bases, with 16 bases between the two germline ends. The DNA for the CDR3 is TGTGCCAGCAGCCGCCCAGGGGAATGGCAGCCCCAGCATTTT. It is translated as CASSRPGEWQPQHF.